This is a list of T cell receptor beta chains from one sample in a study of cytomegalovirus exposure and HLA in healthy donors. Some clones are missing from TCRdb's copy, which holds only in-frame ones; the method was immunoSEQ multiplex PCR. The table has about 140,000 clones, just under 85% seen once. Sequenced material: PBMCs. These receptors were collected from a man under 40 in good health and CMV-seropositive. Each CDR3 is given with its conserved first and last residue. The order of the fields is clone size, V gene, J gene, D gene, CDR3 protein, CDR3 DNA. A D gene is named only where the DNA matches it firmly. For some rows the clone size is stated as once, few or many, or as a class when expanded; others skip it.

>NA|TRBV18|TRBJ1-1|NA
CASSPRIWSPDTEAFF
TGTGCCAGCTCACCACGTATTTGGTCTCCGGACACTGAAGCTTTCTTT
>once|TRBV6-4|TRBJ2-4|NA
CASSAGVANIQYF
TGTGCCAGCAGTGCAGGGGTGGCAAACATTCAGTACTTC
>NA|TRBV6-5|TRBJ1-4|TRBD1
CASSTTGALNEKLFF
TGTGCCAGCAGCACGACAGGGGCCTTAAATGAAAAACTGTTTTTT
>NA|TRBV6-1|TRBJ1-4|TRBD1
CASSVPPGGPNEKLFF
TGTGCCAGCAGTGTTCCACCAGGGGGACCTAATGAAAAACTGTTTTTT
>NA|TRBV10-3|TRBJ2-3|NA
CAITGDSDTQYF
TGTGCCATCACCGGGGATTCAGATACGCAGTATTTT
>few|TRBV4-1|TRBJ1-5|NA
CASSQVPGPSNQPQHF
TGCGCCAGCAGCCAAGTCCCAGGGCCTAGCAATCAGCCCCAGCATTTT
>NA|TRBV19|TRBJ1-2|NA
CASSAQGPRMGGYTF
TGTGCCAGTTCCGCACAGGGTCCTCGGATGGGAGGCTACACCTTC
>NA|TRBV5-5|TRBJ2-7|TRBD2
CASSLALGLVYEQYF
TGTGCCAGCAGCTTGGCTTTAGGACTAGTCTACGAGCAGTACTTC
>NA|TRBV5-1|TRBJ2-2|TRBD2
CASSLTSGTNTGELFF
TGCGCCAGCAGCTTGACTAGCGGCACGAACACCGGGGAGCTGTTTTTT
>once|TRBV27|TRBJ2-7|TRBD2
CASSSGGFSYEQYF
TGTGCCAGCAGCTCCGGGGGGTTCTCCTACGAGCAGTACTTC
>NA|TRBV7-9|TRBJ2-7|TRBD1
CASSTEVGTGGTEQYF
TGTGCCAGCAGCACTGAAGTTGGGACAGGGGGGACCGAGCAGTACTTC
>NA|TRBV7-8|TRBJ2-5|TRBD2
CASSRSSATSGTTGGETQYF
TGTGCCAGCAGCCGATCTTCCGCGACTAGCGGTACAACTGGAGGGGAGACCCAGTACTTC
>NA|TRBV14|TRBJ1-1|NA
CASSQDRTQYGTTTEAFF
TGTGCCAGCAGCCAAGATAGGACCCAGTACGGGACAACCACTGAAGCTTTCTTT
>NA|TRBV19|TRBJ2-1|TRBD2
CASSTQRLAGGRSYNEQFF
TGTGCCAGTAGTACACAGCGACTAGCGGGAGGGCGTTCCTACAATGAGCAGTTCTTC
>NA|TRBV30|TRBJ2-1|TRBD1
CAWIPRGHEQFF
TGTGCCTGGATCCCGAGGGGGCATGAGCAGTTCTTC
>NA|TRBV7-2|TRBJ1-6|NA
CASSLGQGYSPLHF
TGTGCCAGCAGCTTAGGGCAGGGGTATTCACCCCTCCACTTT
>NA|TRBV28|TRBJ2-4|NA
CASTPGGRNIQYF
TGTGCCAGCACCCCTGGTGGGAGAAACATTCAGTACTTC
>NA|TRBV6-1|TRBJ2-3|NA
CASSPSGTDTQYF
TGTGCCAGCAGTCCTAGCGGCACAGATACGCAGTATTTT
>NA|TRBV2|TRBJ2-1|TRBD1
CASSAGTGGYNEQFF
TGTGCCAGCAGTGCCGGGACAGGGGGGTACAATGAGCAGTTCTTC